Listed below are T cell receptor beta chains from one sample, sequenced in a study of neurological immune-mediated disorders. MiXCR, run by TCRdb on the 5' RACE reads, gives a single entry per CDR3 protein. This sample yields roughly 62,000 distinct CDR3 sequences, of which approximately 4.6% are seen a single time; 3.4% belongs to the top ten. The material sequenced was PBMCs. The source of these receptors is a woman in her forties or fifties with multiple sclerosis. The CDR3 runs from the conserved cysteine through the conserved F or W. Each record gives: J gene, D gene, V gene, clone size, CDR3 protein, CDR3 DNA. A D gene is named only where the DNA matches it firmly. For some rows the clone size is stated as once, few or many, or as a class when expanded; others skip it.

J gene: TRBJ1-1; D gene: TRBD1; V gene: TRBV7-6; clone size: many; CDR3 protein: CASSLAGQGQTEAFF; CDR3 DNA: TGTGCCAGCAGCTTAGCGGGACAGGGCCAAACTGAAGCTTTCTTT
J gene: TRBJ2-1; D gene: .; V gene: TRBV5-1; clone size: many; CDR3 protein: CASSPLPGTRDYNEQFF; CDR3 DNA: TGCGCCAGCAGCCCGCTGCCCGGGACACGCGACTACAATGAGCAGTTCTTC
J gene: TRBJ1-1; D gene: .; V gene: TRBV5-1; clone size: .; CDR3 protein: CASSLLPGPLNTEAFF; CDR3 DNA: TGCGCCAGCAGCTTACTCCCGGGACCTCTGAACACTGAAGCTTTCTTT
J gene: TRBJ1-5; D gene: .; V gene: TRBV12-3/TRBV12-4; clone size: many; CDR3 protein: CASSFGQYQPQHF; CDR3 DNA: TGTGCCAGCAGTTTCGGACAGTATCAGCCCCAGCATTTT
J gene: TRBJ2-1; D gene: .; V gene: TRBV6-5; clone size: .; CDR3 protein: CASSPGAPSYNEQFF; CDR3 DNA: TGTGCCAGCAGTCCAGGGGCCCCGTCCTACAATGAGCAGTTCTTC
J gene: TRBJ1-1; D gene: TRBD1; V gene: TRBV12-3/TRBV12-4; clone size: many; CDR3 protein: CASSFRGTDAEAFF; CDR3 DNA: TGTGCCAGCAGTTTTAGGGGGACAGACGCTGAAGCTTTCTTT
J gene: TRBJ1-1; D gene: TRBD1; V gene: TRBV4-1; clone size: many; CDR3 protein: CASSQAPGTGGTEAFF; CDR3 DNA: TGCGCCAGCAGCCAAGCCCCCGGGACAGGGGGCACTGAAGCTTTCTTT
J gene: TRBJ2-7; D gene: TRBD1; V gene: TRBV11-2; clone size: few; CDR3 protein: CASSLTGQSEQYF; CDR3 DNA: TGTGCCAGCAGCCTTACGGGACAGTCCGAGCAGTACTTC
J gene: TRBJ1-1; D gene: .; V gene: TRBV5-1; clone size: many; CDR3 protein: CASSSGGMNTEAFF; CDR3 DNA: TGCGCCAGCAGCTCAGGAGGAATGAACACTGAAGCTTTCTTT
J gene: TRBJ2-1; D gene: .; V gene: TRBV5-1; clone size: many; CDR3 protein: CASSFQNRGYNEQFF; CDR3 DNA: TGCGCCAGCAGCTTTCAAAACAGAGGGTACAATGAGCAGTTCTTC
J gene: TRBJ1-1; D gene: .; V gene: TRBV2; clone size: few; CDR3 protein: CASSEEAYAEAFF; CDR3 DNA: TGTGCCAGCAGCGAAGAAGCTTACGCTGAAGCTTTCTTT
J gene: TRBJ2-3; D gene: .; V gene: TRBV12-3/TRBV12-4; clone size: many; CDR3 protein: CASSFRHTDTQYF; CDR3 DNA: TGTGCCAGCAGTTTTCGACACACAGATACGCAGTATTTT
J gene: TRBJ2-7; D gene: .; V gene: TRBV6-2/TRBV6-3; clone size: many; CDR3 protein: CASSYVGDLYEQYF; CDR3 DNA: TGTGCCAGCAGTTACGTCGGCGATCTCTACGAGCAGTACTTC